The present TCR beta chain was sequenced within a study of PD-L1 blockade in urothelial cancer. Study summary: Atezolizumab 1,200 mg was given intravenously every 3 weeks, starting 2014.

Time point: pretreatment peripheral blood. Repertoires were generated with immunoSEQ multiplex PCR, while TCRdb's copy carries only in-frame clones and drops some. The sample records some 50,000 clones, about 83% being singletons. Trimming took 0 bases from V and 2 from J, leaving 9 bases between them. This CDR3 comprises 14 residues. The germline V gene encodes CDR1 SGDLS and CDR2 YYNGEE. This sample comprised PBMCs, obtained around atezolizumab (anti-PD-L1) treatment. This clonotype was sampled from a woman in her sixties with urothelial cancer. The rearrangement uses TRBV9 and TRBJ2-7; D not resolved. The CDR3 protein is CASSVGLGTYEQYF. Here the CDR3 DNA reads TGTGCCAGCAGCGTAGGGCTAGGTACCTACGAGCAGTACTTC.